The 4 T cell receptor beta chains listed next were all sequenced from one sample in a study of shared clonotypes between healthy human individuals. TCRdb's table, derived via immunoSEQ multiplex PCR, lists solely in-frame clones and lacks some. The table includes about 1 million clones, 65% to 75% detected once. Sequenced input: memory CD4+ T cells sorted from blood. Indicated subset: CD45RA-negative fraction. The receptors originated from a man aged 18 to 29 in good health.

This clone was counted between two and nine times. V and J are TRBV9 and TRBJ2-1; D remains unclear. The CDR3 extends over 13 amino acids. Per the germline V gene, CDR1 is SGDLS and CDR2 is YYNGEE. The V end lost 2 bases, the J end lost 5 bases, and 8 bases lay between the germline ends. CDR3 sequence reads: CASSVLTDNEQFF. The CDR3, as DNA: TGTGCCAGCAGCGTCTTGACCGACAATGAGCAGTTCTTC.

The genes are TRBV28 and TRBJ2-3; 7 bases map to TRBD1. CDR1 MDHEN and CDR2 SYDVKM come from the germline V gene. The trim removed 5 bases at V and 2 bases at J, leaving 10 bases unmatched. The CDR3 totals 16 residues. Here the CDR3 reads CASSLLRTGATDTQYF. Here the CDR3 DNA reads TGTGCCAGCAGTCTACTCCGGACAGGAGCCACAGATACGCAGTATTTT.

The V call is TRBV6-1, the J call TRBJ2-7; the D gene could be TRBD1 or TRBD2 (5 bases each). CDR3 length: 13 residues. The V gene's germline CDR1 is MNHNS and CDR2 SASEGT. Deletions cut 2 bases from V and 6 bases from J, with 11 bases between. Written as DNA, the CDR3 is TGTGCCAGCAGTGAAAACCCGAGGGGCGAGCAGTACTTC. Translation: CASSENPRGEQYF.

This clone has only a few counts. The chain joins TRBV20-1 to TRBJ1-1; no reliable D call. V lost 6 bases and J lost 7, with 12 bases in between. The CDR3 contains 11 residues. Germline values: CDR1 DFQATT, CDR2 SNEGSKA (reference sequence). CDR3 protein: CSAAVDHEAFF. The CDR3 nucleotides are TGCAGTGCCGCCGTGGACCATGAAGCTTTCTTT.